This T cell receptor beta chain was identified during a study of CD8 T cells in ankylosing spondylitis. Germline lookup yields CDR1 SGHAT and CDR2 FQNNGV. Trimming removed 4 bases from V and 5 bases from J; junction bases left unmatched: 10. CDR3 length: 16 amino acids. This clonotype has just a few counts. Library preparation for TCR beta used quantitative 5'-RACE with molecular barcodes. One entry per CDR3 protein results from TCRdb running MiXCR on the 5' RACE reads. The data show 250,000 or so distinct CDR3 sequences, roughly 18% seen once. The receptor's source is a male donor with ankylosing spondylitis or in good health (not recorded which). V usage is TRBV11-2 and J usage is TRBJ2-1, with 8 bases aligning to TRBD2. Sequenced sample: blood, either unsorted or a sorted T cell fraction (not recorded which). CDR3 sequence: CASSSRLGGRHNEQFF. In DNA, the CDR3 is TGTGCCAGCAGCTCGCGGCTGGGCGGGAGGCACAATGAGCAGTTCTTC.